The 9 T cell receptor beta chains below come from one sample, sequenced in a study of CD8+CD57+ T cells in acquired aplastic anemia. TCR beta VDJ and CDR3 profiles were obtained from a genomic DNA template. TCRdb reanalysed the reads using MiXCR and keeps one entry per CDR3 protein. The profile shows about 98,000 distinct CDR3 sequences, 65% to 70% of them singletons. Previously, flow cytometry had revealed CD8+CD57+ cell expansion in the patients chosen for sequencing. The sample was sorted CD4+, CD8+, or CD8+CD57+ T cells (not recorded which) from PBMCs. Every receptor here comes from a human donor with aplastic anemia.

This clonotype occurred a few times. The chain uses TRBV10-1 and TRBJ2-1, with D possibly matching TRBD2 (6 bases). The CDR3 totals 14 residues. The germline V gene encodes CDR1 WNHNN and CDR2 SYGVQD (reference sequence). Trimming cost V 8 bases and J 0 bases, with 11 bases left between them. In DNA, the CDR3 is TGCGCCAGCGGACGGGGGAGCTCCTACAATGAGCAGTTCTTC. Translation: CASGRGSSYNEQFF.

The V gene is TRBV2, the J gene TRBJ2-7; the match to TRBD1 covers 8 bases. The junction had 5 bases not matched to a gene; V was cut back by 7 bases and J by 3 bases. CDR1 and CDR2 from the germline V gene are SNHLY and FYNNEI. This CDR3 is 13 amino acids long. CDR3 coding DNA: TGTGCCAGCAAAGGACAGGGTTACTACGAGCAGTACTTC. This codes for CASKGQGYYEQYF.

This clonotype appeared many times. The gene calls are TRBV12-3 or TRBV12-4 and TRBJ1-2, with TRBD1 matching over 8 bases. After removal of 4 bases from V and 4 bases from J, the junction contained 8 bases not matched to a gene. This CDR3 contains 15 residues. The CDR3 bases are TGTGCCAGCAGTTGGGGGGACAGGCGGGCCTATGGCTACACCTTC. Protein: CASSWGDRRAYGYTF.

The gene calls are TRBV14 and TRBJ2-7; D is unclear. The germline CDR1 and CDR2 sequences are SGHDN and FVKESK. The CDR3 contains 13 residues. The germline V and J ends were trimmed by 1 base and 6 bases, with 10 bases remaining between them. As DNA, the CDR3 is TGTGCCAGCAGCCAAGTGGTGGGTAGCGAGCAGTACTTC. Its protein is CASSQVVGSEQYF.

The V and J genes are TRBV5-1 and TRBJ2-2; the D is unclear. V shed 7 bases and J shed 2 bases, with 15 bases lying between them. The CDR3 is 15 amino acids. Germline CDR1 and CDR2: SGHRS and YFSETQ. CDR3 sequence: CASSNRTANTGELFF. In DNA, the CDR3 is TGCGCCAGCTCAAACCGGACGGCCAACACCGGGGAGCTGTTTTTT.

The chain couples TRBV20-1 to TRBJ2-2; D not resolved. Looked up from germline, CDR1 is DFQATT and CDR2 is SNEGSKA (reference sequence). V shed 3 bases and J shed 2 bases, with 13 bases lying between them. The CDR3 length is 15 residues. The CDR3 DNA reads TGCAGTGCTAGTGACGGCAGGTACAACACCGGGGAGCTGTTTTTT. It is translated as CSASDGRYNTGELFF.

The genes are TRBV3-1 and TRBJ1-3; the D is unclear. Germline lookup yields CDR1 LGHDT and CDR2 YNNKEL (reference sequence). The CDR3 spans 11 residues. The V end was cut by 1 base, the J end by 7 bases, with 2 bases between. CDR3 nucleotides: TGTGCCAGCAGCCAAGGGAACACCATATATTTT. It codes for CASSQGNTIYF.

On this clonotype: The conserved phenylalanine or tryptophan is not found at the CDR3 terminus, so this likely reflects a read error. This sequence joins TRBV7-2 and TRBJ2-7, with D perhaps TRBD2 (6 bases). The germline CDR1 and CDR2 sequences are SGHTA and FQGNSA. Deletions cut 0 bases from V and 3 bases from J, with 12 bases between. The CDR3 is made up of 15 amino acids. CDR3 region: CASSLASGSGYEQYS. The CDR3 coding sequence is TGTGCCAGCAGCTTAGCGAGCGGGTCTGGCTACGAGCAGTACTCC.

The chain links TRBV25-1 to TRBJ2-7; 9 nucleotides line up with TRBD1. Trimming cost V 4 bases and J 4 bases; bases outside gene matches: 8. Germline CDR1 is MGHDK and CDR2 is SYGVNS. The CDR3 has 15 residues. CDR3 residues: CASSGWTGVGYEQYF. In DNA, the CDR3 is TGTGCCAGCAGTGGGTGGACAGGGGTCGGGTACGAGCAGTACTTC.